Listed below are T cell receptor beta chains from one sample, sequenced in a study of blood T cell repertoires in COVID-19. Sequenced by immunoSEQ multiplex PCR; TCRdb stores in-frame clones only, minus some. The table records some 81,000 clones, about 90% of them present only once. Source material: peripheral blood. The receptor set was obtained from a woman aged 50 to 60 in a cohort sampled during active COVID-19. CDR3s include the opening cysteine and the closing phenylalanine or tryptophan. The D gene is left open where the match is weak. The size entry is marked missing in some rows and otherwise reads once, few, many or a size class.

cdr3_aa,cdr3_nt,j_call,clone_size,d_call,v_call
CASSLVQGATEAFF,TGTGCCAGCAGCTTAGTGCAGGGGGCCACTGAAGCTTTCTTT,TRBJ1-1,-,TRBD1,TRBV7-9
CASSRLTGGNSPLHF,TGTGCCAGCAGCCGATTGACAGGAGGTAATTCACCCCTCCACTTT,TRBJ1-6,-,-,TRBV28
CASSFLPPPGLSDTEAFF,TGTGCCAGCAGCTTCTTACCTCCGCCGGGACTCTCCGACACTGAAGCTTTCTTT,TRBJ1-1,-,-,TRBV7-6
CAISDHYSNQPQHF,TGTGCCATCAGTGACCACTATAGCAATCAGCCCCAGCATTTT,TRBJ1-5,-,-,TRBV10-3
CASSVRSGTGNTIYF,TGTGCCAGCAGCGTACGGTCAGGTACTGGAAACACCATATATTTT,TRBJ1-3,-,-,TRBV9
CASSSGTTSYNEQFF,TGTGCCAGCAGCTCCGGGACTACCTCCTACAATGAGCAGTTCTTC,TRBJ2-1,-,TRBD2,TRBV6-5
CASGSAAGVISGANVLTF,TGTGCCAGCGGCTCCGCGGCGGGAGTTATCTCTGGGGCCAACGTCCTGACTTTC,TRBJ2-6,-,TRBD2,TRBV28
CASSFRNTEAFF,TGTGCCAGCAGTTTCCGGAACACTGAAGCTTTCTTT,TRBJ1-1,-,-,TRBV28
CASVGTGDYEQYF,TGTGCCAGCGTTGGGACAGGGGATTACGAGCAGTACTTC,TRBJ2-7,-,TRBD1,TRBV3-1/TRBV3-2
CASSLAGGLGQRRYEQYF,TGTGCCAGCAGCTTGGCCGGGGGGTTAGGCCAGAGGCGATACGAGCAGTACTTC,TRBJ2-7,once,TRBD2,TRBV5-7
CASSPGQGGYGYTF,TGTGCCAGTAGCCCCGGACAGGGCGGCTATGGCTACACCTTC,TRBJ1-2,-,TRBD1,TRBV19
CATSRSRTGTSGSTNEQFF,TGTGCCACCAGCAGAAGCCGGACCGGGACTAGCGGGAGTACCAATGAGCAGTTCTTC,TRBJ2-1,-,TRBD2,TRBV15
CASSLTSNHYGYTF,TGTGCCAGCAGTTTAACCAGTAACCACTATGGCTACACCTTC,TRBJ1-2,-,-,TRBV28
CASSLSTGTGGGYTF,TGTGCCAGCAGCCTGTCAACCGGGACAGGGGGTGGCTACACCTTC,TRBJ1-2,-,TRBD1,TRBV14
CASSDLEPTDFWDTQYF,TGTGCCAGCAGTGATTTAGAGCCTACCGACTTCTGGGATACGCAGTATTTT,TRBJ2-3,-,-,TRBV25-1
CASSSDRRYSNQPQHF,TGTGCCAGCAGTTCCGACAGACGATATAGCAATCAGCCCCAGCATTTT,TRBJ1-5,once,-,TRBV28
CASSLNRISGANVLTF,TGTGCCAGCAGTTTGAACAGGATCTCTGGGGCCAACGTCCTGACTTTC,TRBJ2-6,-,-,TRBV27
CATQTTDRDNNPKLFF,TGTGCCACGCAAACGACCGACCGGGACAATAATCCAAAACTGTTTTTT,TRBJ1-4,-,-,TRBV30
CASSSLLPGGFSTEAFF,TGTGCCAGCAGCTCCTTATTACCAGGGGGCTTTAGCACTGAAGCTTTCTTT,TRBJ1-1,-,-,TRBV21-1
CASSQDPWGQQGRGYTF,TGTGCCAGCAGCCAAGACCCCTGGGGACAACAGGGACGTGGCTACACCTTC,TRBJ1-2,-,-,TRBV14
CASSLSGRLPYEQYF,TGTGCCAGCAGCCTCAGCGGGAGGCTTCCCTACGAGCAGTACTTC,TRBJ2-7,-,TRBD2,TRBV13
CASSLLRPGANYGYTF,TGTGCCAGCAGTTTATTACGCCCCGGGGCTAACTATGGCTACACCTTC,TRBJ1-2,-,-,TRBV27
CASSPKAGVQETQYF,TGTGCCAGCAGCCCAAAGGCGGGGGTTCAAGAGACCCAGTACTTC,TRBJ2-5,once,TRBD2,TRBV7-3
CASSQDDRRRETQYF,TGCGCCAGCAGCCAAGATGACCGCCGGAGGGAGACCCAGTACTTC,TRBJ2-5,-,-,TRBV4-1
CASSVGGGLDNSPLHF,TGTGCCAGCAGCGTAGGAGGGGGCTTAGATAATTCACCCCTCCACTTT,TRBJ1-6,-,TRBD1,TRBV9
CASSPRPDINEKLFF,TGTGCCAGCAGCCCCCGTCCGGACATTAATGAAAAACTGTTTTTT,TRBJ1-4,-,-,TRBV9
CASSGTGTSGRGGSYNEQFF,TGCGCCAGCAGCGGTACCGGGACTAGCGGGAGAGGGGGCTCCTACAATGAGCAGTTCTTC,TRBJ2-1,-,TRBD2,TRBV5-1
CASSVGPRDEQFF,TGTGCCAGCAGCGTAGGGCCTCGTGATGAGCAGTTCTTC,TRBJ2-1,-,-,TRBV9
CASRGEGTGTEAFF,TGTGCCAGCAGGGGTGAGGGGACAGGAACTGAAGCTTTCTTT,TRBJ1-1,once,TRBD1,TRBV27
CASSELGLAGGPSEQYF,TGTGCCAGCAGTGAACTCGGGCTAGCGGGAGGGCCATCCGAGCAGTACTTC,TRBJ2-7,-,TRBD2,TRBV2
CASSHQVSLGNEQYF,TGCGCCAGCAGTCACCAGGTATCCCTTGGCAACGAGCAGTACTTC,TRBJ2-7,-,-,TRBV23-1
CASSQSGLAYNEQFF,TGTGCCAGCAGCCAAAGTGGTCTAGCCTACAATGAGCAGTTCTTC,TRBJ2-1,-,-,TRBV3-1/TRBV3-2
CASSYGGTEAFF,TGTGCCAGCAGTTACGGGGGGACTGAAGCTTTCTTT,TRBJ1-1,-,-,TRBV6-5
CASLRPLRGEQFF,TGTGCCAGCCTAAGGCCCTTAAGGGGTGAGCAGTTCTTC,TRBJ2-1,-,-,TRBV28
CAGCSEGNQPQHF,TGTGCCGGCTGCAGTGAGGGCAATCAGCCCCAGCATTTT,TRBJ1-5,-,-,TRBV6-6
CASSLKNSGNTIYF,TGTGCCAGCAGTCTAAAAAACTCTGGAAACACCATATATTTT,TRBJ1-3,-,-,TRBV5-4
CATSDNTRFGGHQPQHF,TGTGCCACCAGTGATAATACAAGGTTCGGAGGGCATCAGCCCCAGCATTTT,TRBJ1-5,-,-,TRBV24-1
CASSFPRERGDLQAQYF,TGTGCCAGCAGCTTCCCCCGGGAGCGGGGAGATCTTCAGGCGCAGTATTTT,TRBJ2-3,-,TRBD2,TRBV7-8
CASSQLAGLSETQYF,TGTGCCAGTAGTCAACTAGCGGGGCTTTCTGAGACCCAGTACTTC,TRBJ2-5,-,TRBD2,TRBV19
CASSGVRREGLYTDTQYF,TGTGCCAGTAGTGGGGTACGGCGGGAGGGCCTCTATACAGATACGCAGTATTTT,TRBJ2-3,-,TRBD2,TRBV19
CSVEDPGSANEKLFF,TGCAGCGTTGAAGATCCAGGGTCGGCTAATGAAAAACTGTTTTTT,TRBJ1-4,-,-,TRBV29-1
CASSPQPGHTAYGYTF,TGTGCCAGCAGCCCTCAACCGGGACACACCGCATATGGCTACACCTTC,TRBJ1-2,once,-,TRBV6-2/TRBV6-3
CASSSVRDRGLNTEAFF,TGTGCCAGCAGCTCTGTCCGGGACAGGGGGCTGAACACTGAAGCTTTCTTT,TRBJ1-1,-,TRBD1,TRBV11-2
CASIPNSSSGLYF,TGTGCCAGCATCCCTAATTCCTCTAGCGGGTTGTACTTC,TRBJ2-7,-,TRBD2,TRBV2
CASSLNHLDNEQFF,TGTGCCAGCAGCTTAAATCACCTAGATAATGAGCAGTTCTTC,TRBJ2-1,-,-,TRBV7-3
CASSFRRGRNTGELFF,TGTGCCAGCAGCTTTCGCAGGGGGAGAAACACCGGGGAGCTGTTTTTT,TRBJ2-2,-,TRBD1,TRBV7-3
CASQGQGNNQPQHF,TGTGCCAGCCAGGGACAGGGAAACAATCAGCCCCAGCATTTT,TRBJ1-5,-,TRBD1,TRBV6-6
CASNRDRRTDTQYF,TGTGCCAGCAACCGGGACAGACGCACAGATACGCAGTATTTT,TRBJ2-3,-,TRBD1,TRBV6-5